The present T cell receptor beta chain was sequenced within a study of OX40 agonist ivuxolimab in advanced cancers. The table came from immunoSEQ multiplex PCR; TCRdb's copy has only in-frame clones and leaves some out. The sample holds 21,000 or so clones, roughly 80% seen once. The trim removed 11 bases at V and 8 bases at J, leaving 19 bases unmatched. CDR3 length: 15 residues. Germline-derived CDR1 and CDR2 are MDHEN and SYDVKM. The sequenced sample was CD4+ or CD8+ T cells sorted from blood, obtained in a trial of the OX40 agonist ivuxolimab. The rearrangement uses TRBV28 and TRBJ1-2; 8 bases are shared with TRBD1. This TCR was recovered from an adult with an advanced solid tumor such as melanoma, head and neck, liver or kidney cancer. CDR3 nucleotides: TGTGCCGCGGGAGGGATAGGACAGGGAATTCGGGGCTACACCTTC. Its translation: CAAGGIGQGIRGYTF.